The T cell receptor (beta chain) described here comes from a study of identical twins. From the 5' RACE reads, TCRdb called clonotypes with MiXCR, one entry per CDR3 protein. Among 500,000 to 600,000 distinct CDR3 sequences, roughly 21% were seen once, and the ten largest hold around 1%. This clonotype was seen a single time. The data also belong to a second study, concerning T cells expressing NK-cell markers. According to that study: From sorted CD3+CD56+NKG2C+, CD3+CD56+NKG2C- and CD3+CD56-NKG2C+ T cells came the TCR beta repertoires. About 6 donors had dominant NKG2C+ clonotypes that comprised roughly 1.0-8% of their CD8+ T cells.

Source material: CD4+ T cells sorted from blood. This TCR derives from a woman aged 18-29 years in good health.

The CDR3 DNA follows: TGCAGTGCTAGAGTGTGGGGCCGCTCTGGGGCCAACGTCCTGACTTTC. Amino acids: CSARVWGRSGANVLTF. The chain has TRBV20-1 and TRBJ2-6, with D possibly being TRBD1 (5 bases). Per germline, CDR1 DFQATT and CDR2 SNEGSKA (reference sequence). With 1 base removed from V and 0 bases from J, the gap between germline ends came to 10 bases. The length of the CDR3 is 16 residues.